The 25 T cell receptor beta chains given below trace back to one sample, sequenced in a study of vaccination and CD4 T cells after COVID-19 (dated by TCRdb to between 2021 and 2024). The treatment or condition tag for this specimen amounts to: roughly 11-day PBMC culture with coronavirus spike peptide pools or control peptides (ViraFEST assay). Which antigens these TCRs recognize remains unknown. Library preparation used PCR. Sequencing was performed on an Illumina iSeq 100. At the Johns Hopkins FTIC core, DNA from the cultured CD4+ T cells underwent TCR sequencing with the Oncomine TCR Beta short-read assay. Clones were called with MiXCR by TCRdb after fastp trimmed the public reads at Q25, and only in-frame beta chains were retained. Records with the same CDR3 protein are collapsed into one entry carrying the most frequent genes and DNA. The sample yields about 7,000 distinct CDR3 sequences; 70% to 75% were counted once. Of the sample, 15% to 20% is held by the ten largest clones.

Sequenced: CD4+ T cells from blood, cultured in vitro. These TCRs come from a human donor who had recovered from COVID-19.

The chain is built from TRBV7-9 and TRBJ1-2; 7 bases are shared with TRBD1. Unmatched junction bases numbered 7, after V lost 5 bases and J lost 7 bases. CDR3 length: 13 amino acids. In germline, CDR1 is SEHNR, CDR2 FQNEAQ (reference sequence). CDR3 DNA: TGTGCCAGCAGCGAGACAGGGATGGCTGGCTACACCTTC. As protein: CASSETGMAGYTF.

The CDR3 loop is CASSTLGGGLGEPQHF. CDR3 DNA: TGTGCCAGCAGCACACTCGGGGGGGGCCTGGGCGAGCCCCAGCATTTT. The gene calls are TRBV9 and TRBJ1-5; a possible D gene is TRBD1 (6 bases). V lost 4 bases and J 8 bases, leaving 22 bases between the germline ends. Germline CDR1 reads SGDLS; CDR2 reads YYNGEE. This CDR3 spans 16 amino acids. The whole variable domain, remainder taken from reference TRBV9 and TRBJ1-5, is DSGVTQTPKHLITATGQRVTLRCSPRSGDLSVYWYQQSLDQGLQFLIQYYNGEERAKGNILERFSAQQFPDLHSELNLSSLELGDSALYFCASSTLGGGLGEPQHFGDGTRLSIL.

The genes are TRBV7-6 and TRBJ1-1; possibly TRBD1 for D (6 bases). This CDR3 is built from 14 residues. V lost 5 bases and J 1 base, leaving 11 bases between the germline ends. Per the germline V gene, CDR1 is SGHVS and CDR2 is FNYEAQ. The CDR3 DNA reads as TGTGCCAGCAGCCTATTAGGGGGGAACACTGAAGCTTTCTTT. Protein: CASSLLGGNTEAFF.

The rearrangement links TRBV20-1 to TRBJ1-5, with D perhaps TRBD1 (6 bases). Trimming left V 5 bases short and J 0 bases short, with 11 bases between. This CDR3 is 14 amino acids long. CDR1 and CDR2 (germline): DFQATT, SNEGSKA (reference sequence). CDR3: CSALRDTSNQPQHF. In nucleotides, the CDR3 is TGCAGTGCTCTAAGGGACACTAGCAATCAGCCCCAGCATTTT.

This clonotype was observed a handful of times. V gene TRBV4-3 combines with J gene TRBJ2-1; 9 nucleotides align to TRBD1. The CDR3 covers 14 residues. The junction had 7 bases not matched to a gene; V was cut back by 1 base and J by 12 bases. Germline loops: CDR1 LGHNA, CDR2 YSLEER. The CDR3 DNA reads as TGCGCCAGCAGCCAAGCTGGGACAGGGTATCGGCAGTTCTTC. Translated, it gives CASSQAGTGYRQFF.

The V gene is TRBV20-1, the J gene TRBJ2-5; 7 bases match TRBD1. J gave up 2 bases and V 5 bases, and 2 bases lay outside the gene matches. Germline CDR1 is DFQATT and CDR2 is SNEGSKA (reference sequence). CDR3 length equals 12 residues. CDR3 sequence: CSAPGQQETQYF. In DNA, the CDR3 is TGCAGTGCTCCGGGACAGCAAGAGACCCAGTACTTC.

The chain's CDR3 is CAPGRGQETQYF. The CDR3 region has the DNA TGTGCACCAGGGAGGGGCCAAGAGACCCAGTACTTC. J is TRBJ2-5 and V is TRBV2, with 7 bases identical to TRBD2. This CDR3 has 12 amino acids. CDR1 is SNHLY and CDR2 is FYNNEI in the germline V gene. Full variable domain (missing parts from reference TRBV2 and TRBJ2-5): EPEVTQTPSHQVTQMGQEVILRCVPISNHLYFYWYRQILGQKVEFLVSFYNNEISEKSEIFDDQFSVERPDGSNFTLKIRSTKLEDSAMYFCAPGRGQETQYFGPGTRLLVL.

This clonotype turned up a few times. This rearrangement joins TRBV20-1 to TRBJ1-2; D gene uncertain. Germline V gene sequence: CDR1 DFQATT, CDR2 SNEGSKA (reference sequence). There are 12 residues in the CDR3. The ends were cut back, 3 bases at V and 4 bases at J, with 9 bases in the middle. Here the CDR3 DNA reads TGCAGTGCTAGCGGGATGTTCTATGGCTACACCTTC. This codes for CSASGMFYGYTF.

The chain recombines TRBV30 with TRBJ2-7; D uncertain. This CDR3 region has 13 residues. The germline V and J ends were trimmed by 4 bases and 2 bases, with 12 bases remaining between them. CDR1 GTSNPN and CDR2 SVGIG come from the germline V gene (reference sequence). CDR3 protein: CAWNPTVTYEQYF. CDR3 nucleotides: TGTGCCTGGAATCCAACAGTCACCTACGAGCAGTACTTC.

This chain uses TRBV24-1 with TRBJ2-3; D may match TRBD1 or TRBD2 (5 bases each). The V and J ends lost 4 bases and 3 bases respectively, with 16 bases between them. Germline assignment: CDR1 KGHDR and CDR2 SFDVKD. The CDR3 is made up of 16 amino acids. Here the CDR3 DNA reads TGTGCCACCAGTGACCCTTTGGGGGAGCGAACAGATACGCAGTATTTT. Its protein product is CATSDPLGERTDTQYF.

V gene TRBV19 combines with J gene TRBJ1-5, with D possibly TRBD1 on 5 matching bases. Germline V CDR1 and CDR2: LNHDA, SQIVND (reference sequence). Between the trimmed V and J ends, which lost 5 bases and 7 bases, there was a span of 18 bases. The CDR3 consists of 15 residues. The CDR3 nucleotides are TGTGCCAGTAGTCCCCGAGCAGGGCTGATCCAGCCCCAGCATTTT. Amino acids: CASSPRAGLIQPQHF.

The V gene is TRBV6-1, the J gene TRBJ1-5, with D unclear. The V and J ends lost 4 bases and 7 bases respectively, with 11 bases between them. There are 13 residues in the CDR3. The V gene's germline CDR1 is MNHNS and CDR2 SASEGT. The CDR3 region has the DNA TGTGCCAGCAGTGCCACGTTGCCGCAGCCCCAGCATTTT. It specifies CASSATLPQPQHF.

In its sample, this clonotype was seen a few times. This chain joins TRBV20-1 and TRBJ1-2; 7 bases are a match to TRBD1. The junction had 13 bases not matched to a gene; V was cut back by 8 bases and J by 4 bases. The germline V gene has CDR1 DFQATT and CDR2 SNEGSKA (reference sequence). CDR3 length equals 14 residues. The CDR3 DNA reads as TGCAGTCCCAGAGGGGGCGGGACCACCTATGGCTACACCTTC. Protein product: CSPRGGGTTYGYTF.

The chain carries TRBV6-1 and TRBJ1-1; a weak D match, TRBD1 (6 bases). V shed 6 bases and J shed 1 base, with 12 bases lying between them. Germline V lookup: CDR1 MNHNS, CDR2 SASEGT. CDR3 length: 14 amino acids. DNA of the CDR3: TGTGCCAGCAGGAAAGAGACAGGGAACACTGAAGCTTTCTTT. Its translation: CASRKETGNTEAFF.

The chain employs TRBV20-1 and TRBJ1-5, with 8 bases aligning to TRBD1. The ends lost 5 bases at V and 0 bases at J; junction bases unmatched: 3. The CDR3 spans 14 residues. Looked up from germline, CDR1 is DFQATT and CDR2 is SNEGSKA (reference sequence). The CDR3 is CSAAGQGSNQPQHF. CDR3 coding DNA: TGCAGTGCTGCAGGACAGGGTAGCAATCAGCCCCAGCATTTT.

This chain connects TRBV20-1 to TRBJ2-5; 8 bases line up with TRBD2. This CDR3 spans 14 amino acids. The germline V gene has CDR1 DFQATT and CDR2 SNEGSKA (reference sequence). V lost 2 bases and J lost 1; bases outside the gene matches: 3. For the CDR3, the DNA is TGCAGTGCTAGAAGGGGACTAGTCCAAGAGACCCAGTACTTC. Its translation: CSARRGLVQETQYF.

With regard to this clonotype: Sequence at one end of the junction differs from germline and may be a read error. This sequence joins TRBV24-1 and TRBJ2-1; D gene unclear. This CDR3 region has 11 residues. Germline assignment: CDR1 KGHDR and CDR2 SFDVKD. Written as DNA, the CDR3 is TGTGCCACCAGAGAGCAAGGGCTCGGGCTCTTC. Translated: CATREQGLGLF.

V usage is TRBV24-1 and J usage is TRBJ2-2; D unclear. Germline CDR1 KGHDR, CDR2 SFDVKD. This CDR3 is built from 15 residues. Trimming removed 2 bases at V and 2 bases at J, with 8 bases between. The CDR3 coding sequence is TGTGCCACCAGTGATTATGTCTTCAACACCGGGGAGCTGTTTTTT. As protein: CATSDYVFNTGELFF.

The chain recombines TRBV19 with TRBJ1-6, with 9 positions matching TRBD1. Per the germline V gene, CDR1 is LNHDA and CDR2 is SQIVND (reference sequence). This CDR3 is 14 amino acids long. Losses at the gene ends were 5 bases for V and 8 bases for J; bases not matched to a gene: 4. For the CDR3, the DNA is TGTGCCAGTAGTGGGACAGGGATGGATTCACCCCTCCACTTT. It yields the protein CASSGTGMDSPLHF.

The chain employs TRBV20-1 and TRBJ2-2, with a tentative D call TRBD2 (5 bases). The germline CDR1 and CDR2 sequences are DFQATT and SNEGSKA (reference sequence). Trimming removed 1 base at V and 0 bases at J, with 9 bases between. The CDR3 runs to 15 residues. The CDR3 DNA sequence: TGCAGTGCTAGAGTTTACGGGGCGAACACCGGGGAGCTGTTTTTT. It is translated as CSARVYGANTGELFF.

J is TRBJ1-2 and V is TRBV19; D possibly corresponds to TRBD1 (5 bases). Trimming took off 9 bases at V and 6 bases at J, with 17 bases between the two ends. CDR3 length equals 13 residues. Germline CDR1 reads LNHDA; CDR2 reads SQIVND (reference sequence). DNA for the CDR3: TGTGCCAGCAGTCTGGGGGAGGCGGATGGCTACACCTTC. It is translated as CASSLGEADGYTF.

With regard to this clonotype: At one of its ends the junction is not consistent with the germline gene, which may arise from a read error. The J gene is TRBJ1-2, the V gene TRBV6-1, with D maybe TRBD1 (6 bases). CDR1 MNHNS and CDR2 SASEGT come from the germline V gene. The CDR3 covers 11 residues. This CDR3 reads CASSDGQLVGF. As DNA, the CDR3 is TGTGCCAGCAGTGACGGACAGCTGGTCGGTTTC.

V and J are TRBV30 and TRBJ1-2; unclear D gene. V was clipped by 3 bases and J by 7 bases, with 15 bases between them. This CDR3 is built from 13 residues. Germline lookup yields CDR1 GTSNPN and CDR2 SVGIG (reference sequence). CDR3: CAWRAPAQAGYTF. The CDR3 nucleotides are TGTGCCTGGAGGGCGCCGGCGCAGGCTGGCTACACCTTC.

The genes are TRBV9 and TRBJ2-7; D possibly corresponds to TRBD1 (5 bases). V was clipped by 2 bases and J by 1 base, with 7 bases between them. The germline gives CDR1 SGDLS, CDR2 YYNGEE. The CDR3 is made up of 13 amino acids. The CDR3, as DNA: TGTGCCAGCAGCGTCAGGGCTTCCTACGAGCAGTACTTC. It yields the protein CASSVRASYEQYF.

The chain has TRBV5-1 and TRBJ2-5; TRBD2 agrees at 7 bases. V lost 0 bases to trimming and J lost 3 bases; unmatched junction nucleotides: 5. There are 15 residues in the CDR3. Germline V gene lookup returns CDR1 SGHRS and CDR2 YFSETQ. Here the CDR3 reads CASSLAQRGKETQYF. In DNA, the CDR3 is TGCGCCAGCAGCTTGGCCCAGCGGGGCAAAGAGACCCAGTACTTC.